These T cell receptor beta chains were read from a single sample in a study of Ad26.COV2.S vaccination and SARS-CoV-2 variants. Sequenced by immunoSEQ multiplex PCR; TCRdb stores in-frame clones only, minus some. The sample holds around 300,000 clones, around 88% seen once. The material sequenced was peripheral blood, taken in a trial of Ad26.COV2.S vaccine versus placebo. These receptors were taken from a person aged 18-65 years who received the Ad26.COV2.S COVID-19 vaccine or a placebo. CDR3s include the opening cysteine and the closing phenylalanine or tryptophan. A D gene is named only where the DNA matches it firmly. Size is omitted from some rows. Given values are once, few, many or a class for expanded clones.

j_gene: TRBJ1-4
abundance: once
v_gene: TRBV4-3
d_gene: -
CDR3aa: CASSQDFESNEKLFF
CDR3nt: TGCGCCAGCAGCCAGGATTTTGAGTCTAATGAAAAACTGTTTTTT

j_gene: TRBJ2-1
abundance: -
v_gene: TRBV5-4
d_gene: -
CDR3aa: CASSLRTDNEQFF
CDR3nt: TGTGCCAGCAGCTTGAGGACAGACAATGAGCAGTTCTTC

j_gene: TRBJ2-7
abundance: -
v_gene: TRBV7-2
d_gene: TRBD1
CDR3aa: CASSPRDRGIGEQYF
CDR3nt: TGTGCCAGCAGCCCCAGGGACAGGGGTATAGGCGAGCAGTACTTC

j_gene: TRBJ2-3
abundance: once
v_gene: TRBV27
d_gene: -
CDR3aa: CASSLFRSTDTQYF
CDR3nt: TGTGCCAGCAGTTTATTTCGAAGCACAGATACGCAGTATTTT

j_gene: TRBJ2-3
abundance: -
v_gene: TRBV7-3
d_gene: -
CDR3aa: CASSLEVGKSTDTQYF
CDR3nt: TGTGCCAGCAGCTTAGAGGTGGGGAAAAGCACAGATACGCAGTATTTT

j_gene: TRBJ1-1
abundance: -
v_gene: TRBV6-7
d_gene: -
CDR3aa: CARPPQGINTEAFF
CDR3nt: TGTGCCAGGCCCCCGCAGGGAATAAACACTGAAGCTTTCTTT

j_gene: TRBJ1-5
abundance: -
v_gene: TRBV3-1/TRBV3-2
d_gene: TRBD1
CDR3aa: CASSLGQTIVFNQPQHF
CDR3nt: TGTGCCAGCAGCCTGGGACAGACTATCGTTTTCAATCAGCCCCAGCATTTT

j_gene: TRBJ1-3
abundance: -
v_gene: TRBV28
d_gene: -
CDR3aa: CASSLFPASGNTIYF
CDR3nt: TGTGCCAGCAGTTTATTTCCGGCCTCTGGAAACACCATATATTTT

j_gene: TRBJ2-7
abundance: -
v_gene: TRBV10-3
d_gene: TRBD1
CDR3aa: CAISESRTGGYEQYF
CDR3nt: TGTGCCATCAGTGAGTCCAGGACAGGGGGCTACGAGCAGTACTTC

j_gene: TRBJ2-1
abundance: -
v_gene: TRBV30
d_gene: -
CDR3aa: CAWSVQDYNEQFF
CDR3nt: TGTGCCTGGAGTGTACAGGACTACAATGAGCAGTTCTTC

j_gene: TRBJ1-5
abundance: -
v_gene: TRBV28
d_gene: -
CDR3aa: CASSPPNTNQPQHF
CDR3nt: TGTGCCAGCAGTCCCCCCAACACGAATCAGCCCCAGCATTTT

j_gene: TRBJ2-7
abundance: -
v_gene: TRBV12-3/TRBV12-4
d_gene: -
CDR3aa: CASTLAAGGEQYF
CDR3nt: TGTGCCAGCACCCTCGCGGCGGGCGGCGAGCAGTACTTC

j_gene: TRBJ1-2
abundance: -
v_gene: TRBV28
d_gene: TRBD1
CDR3aa: CASSLAWDRGFGYTF
CDR3nt: TGTGCCAGCAGTTTAGCGTGGGACAGGGGATTTGGCTACACCTTC

j_gene: TRBJ1-1
abundance: -
v_gene: TRBV29-1
d_gene: -
CDR3aa: CSVDSNTEAFF
CDR3nt: TGCAGCGTTGATAGTAACACTGAAGCTTTCTTT

j_gene: TRBJ1-6
abundance: -
v_gene: TRBV30
d_gene: TRBD1
CDR3aa: CAWRGMTGKASPLHF
CDR3nt: TGTGCCTGGAGGGGTATGACAGGGAAGGCTTCACCCCTCCACTTT

j_gene: TRBJ2-7
abundance: -
v_gene: TRBV7-6
d_gene: -
CDR3aa: CASSPNRGADEQYF
CDR3nt: TGTGCCAGCAGCCCCAATCGGGGGGCGGACGAGCAGTACTTC

j_gene: TRBJ1-6
abundance: -
v_gene: TRBV18
d_gene: -
CDR3aa: CASSPDSNSPLHF
CDR3nt: TGTGCCAGCTCGCCTGATTCGAATTCACCCCTCCACTTT

j_gene: TRBJ1-4
abundance: -
v_gene: TRBV28
d_gene: TRBD1
CDR3aa: CATRGSIGEKLFF
CDR3nt: TGTGCCACCAGGGGGAGTATAGGTGAAAAACTGTTTTTT

j_gene: TRBJ2-2
abundance: once
v_gene: TRBV6-5
d_gene: -
CDR3aa: CASSYEVRSTGELFF
CDR3nt: TGTGCCAGCAGTTACGAAGTCAGGAGCACCGGGGAGCTGTTTTTT

j_gene: TRBJ2-7
abundance: -
v_gene: TRBV28
d_gene: -
CDR3aa: CASSPRDRAVVEQYF
CDR3nt: TGTGCCAGCAGTCCCCGGGATAGGGCGGTCGTCGAGCAGTACTTC

j_gene: TRBJ2-6
abundance: -
v_gene: TRBV29-1
d_gene: -
CDR3aa: CSVEEGSLSGANVLTF
CDR3nt: TGCAGCGTTGAAGAAGGCAGCCTCTCTGGGGCCAACGTCCTGACTTTC

j_gene: TRBJ2-7
abundance: -
v_gene: TRBV4-3
d_gene: -
CDR3aa: CASSQDHQPPYEQYF
CDR3nt: TGCGCCAGCAGCCAAGATCACCAGCCACCCTACGAGCAGTACTTC

j_gene: TRBJ1-1
abundance: -
v_gene: TRBV6-5
d_gene: -
CDR3aa: CASSYFREGTEAFF
CDR3nt: TGTGCCAGCAGTTACTTCAGGGAGGGCACTGAAGCTTTCTTT

j_gene: TRBJ1-2
abundance: -
v_gene: TRBV4-2
d_gene: TRBD1
CDR3aa: CASSHGSGTGDIEGYGYTF
CDR3nt: TGTGCCAGCAGCCACGGCTCCGGGACAGGGGACATTGAGGGCTATGGCTACACCTTC

j_gene: TRBJ1-4
abundance: -
v_gene: TRBV9
d_gene: -
CDR3aa: CASSPQWGMDEKLFF
CDR3nt: TGTGCCAGCAGCCCCCAGTGGGGGATGGATGAAAAACTGTTTTTT

j_gene: TRBJ1-5
abundance: once
v_gene: TRBV6-4
d_gene: -
CDR3aa: CASRDLKVRQPQHF
CDR3nt: TGTGCCAGCAGGGACTTGAAGGTCAGACAGCCCCAGCATTTT

j_gene: TRBJ1-3
abundance: -
v_gene: TRBV4-1
d_gene: -
CDR3aa: CASSQAGTAGNTIYF
CDR3nt: TGCGCCAGCAGCCAGGCCGGGACTGCTGGAAACACCATATATTTT

j_gene: TRBJ2-7
abundance: -
v_gene: TRBV6-5
d_gene: -
CDR3aa: CASTPGGFRFHEQYF
CDR3nt: TGTGCCAGCACCCCAGGGGGGTTCAGGTTCCACGAGCAGTACTTC

j_gene: TRBJ1-2
abundance: few
v_gene: TRBV4-1
d_gene: -
CDR3aa: CASSQGGQDRLNYGYTF
CDR3nt: TGCGCCAGCAGCCAAGGGGGGCAGGACCGACTTAACTATGGCTACACCTTC

j_gene: TRBJ1-1
abundance: -
v_gene: TRBV3-1/TRBV3-2
d_gene: -
CDR3aa: CASSQKRGDTEAFF
CDR3nt: TGTGCCAGCAGCCAAAAGAGGGGTGACACTGAAGCTTTCTTT

j_gene: TRBJ2-2
abundance: -
v_gene: TRBV18
d_gene: -
CDR3aa: CASSPGLYNTGELFF
CDR3nt: TGTGCCAGCTCACCAGGCCTTTACAACACCGGGGAGCTGTTTTTT

j_gene: TRBJ1-3
abundance: few
v_gene: TRBV13
d_gene: -
CDR3aa: CASSSAVGGPAVSGNTIYF
CDR3nt: TGTGCCAGCAGCTCTGCGGTAGGGGGACCGGCTGTCTCTGGAAACACCATATATTTT